The 22 T cell receptor beta chains in this list originate from one sample, sequenced in a study of human T cells and chemical hapten exposure. Time point described: patch test 2, 6 weeks after DPC sensitization. The treatment was: therapeutic diphenylcyclopropenone sensitization with weekly scalp DPC. TCRdb ran MiXCR on the RACE reads and lists one entry per CDR3 protein. The sample lists some 88,000 distinct CDR3 sequences, approximately 11% occurring once. Sequenced here: whole blood, sampled in connection with sensitization to the hapten diphenylcyclopropenone (DPC). These receptors came from a man aged 35 to 55 with alopecia areata. Some clones in this sample may be carry-over from other donors' samples.

Only a few counts were recorded for this clonotype. V usage is TRBV24-1 and J usage is TRBJ2-2; 15 nucleotides align to TRBD2. Trimming at V came to 3 bases and at J to 4 bases, leaving 8 bases not matched to a gene. The V gene's germline CDR1 is KGHDR and CDR2 SFDVKD. This CDR3 spans 19 amino acids. As DNA, the CDR3 is TGTGCCACCAGTGATGCTGGACTAGCGGGAGGGCGAAGCACCGGGGAGCTGTTTTTT. Encoded protein: CATSDAGLAGGRSTGELFF.

This clonotype was recorded a few times. The rearrangement joins TRBV27 to TRBJ2-6; 7 positions agree with TRBD1. The CDR3 spans 16 residues. Germline V gives CDR1 MNHEY, CDR2 SMNVEV (reference sequence). Germline trimming cut 3 bases from V and 1 base from J; bases unmatched to any gene: 3. The CDR3 nucleotides read TGTGCCAGCAGTTTCCGCAGGGGGTCTGGGGCCAACGTCCTGACTTTC. This translates into CASSFRRGSGANVLTF.

This clonotype was seen repeatedly, ten times or more. V gene TRBV13 combines with J gene TRBJ2-3; a possible D gene is TRBD2 (6 bases). V dropped 5 bases and J dropped 2 bases, with 17 bases sitting between them. The CDR3 covers 16 residues. CDR1 PRHDT and CDR2 FYEKMQ come from the germline V gene (reference sequence). The CDR3 nucleotides are TGTGCCAGCAGCGAGTTGGGGGAGGAACCCACAGATACGCAGTATTTT. This translates into CASSELGEEPTDTQYF.

This clonotype appeared a few times. The chain is built from TRBV30 and TRBJ2-2; D not certain. V was shortened by 0 bases and J by 4 bases, with 6 bases between the two germline ends. The germline gives CDR1 GTSNPN, CDR2 SVGIG (reference sequence). This CDR3 comprises 13 residues. The CDR3 region is CAWSVSSTGELFF. As DNA, the CDR3 is TGTGCCTGGAGTGTCTCGTCCACCGGGGAGCTGTTTTTT.

This clonotype has just a few counts. The rearrangement links TRBV14 to TRBJ2-6; 15 bases match TRBD2. With V trimmed by 4 bases and J by 4 bases, 11 bases remained unmatched. In germline, CDR1 is SGHDN, CDR2 FVKESK. This CDR3 is built from 20 residues. The CDR3 sequence is CASSPGLAGGALPGANVLTF. The DNA for the CDR3 is TGTGCCAGCAGCCCCGGACTAGCGGGAGGGGCCCTACCGGGGGCCAACGTCCTGACTTTC.

Points on this clonotype: The CDR3 end shows no conserved phenylalanine or tryptophan, and so a read error is likely. The chain has TRBV11-3 and TRBJ1-1, with D possibly TRBD1 on 5 matching bases. V was trimmed by 4 bases and J by 1 base, leaving 13 bases between them. This CDR3 spans 15 amino acids. Germline V gene lookup returns CDR1 SGHNT and CDR2 YENEEA. CDR3 residues: CASSSSGAPNTEAFV. Written as DNA, the CDR3 is TGTGCCAGCAGCTCCTCTGGGGCGCCGAACACTGAAGCTTTCGTT.

This clonotype showed up many times. The chain recombines TRBV29-1 with TRBJ2-3; TRBD2 matches 10 bases. CDR1 SQVTM and CDR2 ANQGSEA come from the germline V gene. Trimming took 4 bases from V and 5 from J; bases not matched to a gene: 6. The CDR3 runs to 14 residues. CDR3 loop: CSVASGSLKDTQYF. Here the CDR3 DNA reads TGCAGCGTTGCTAGCGGGAGTTTGAAAGATACGCAGTATTTT.

This clonotype was seen only a few times. V and J are TRBV20-1 and TRBJ2-2; 7 bases map to TRBD2. From germline, CDR1 is DFQATT and CDR2 SNEGSKA (reference sequence). This CDR3 comprises 16 residues. The V gene end was trimmed by 0 bases and the J gene end by 6 bases; junction bases not matched to a gene: 10. The CDR3 bases are TGCAGTGCTAGAGAGACTGGACTAGGAAACTCCGGGGAGCTGTTTTTT. Protein product: CSARETGLGNSGELFF.

This clonotype has at least ten counts. This chain links TRBV14 with TRBJ2-1; tentative D call: TRBD2 (5 bases). The V end was cut by 0 bases, the J end by 1 base, with 16 bases between. Per the germline V gene, CDR1 is SGHDN and CDR2 is FVKESK. This CDR3 has 18 residues. The CDR3 spells CASSQDPSGRVSYNEQFF. CDR3 DNA: TGTGCCAGCAGCCAAGATCCATCCGGGCGGGTTTCCTACAATGAGCAGTTCTTC.

This clonotype was found many times. The V and J genes are TRBV3-1 and TRBJ1-1, with D unresolved. Germline CDR1 is LGHDT and CDR2 is YNNKEL (reference sequence). The CDR3 spans 14 residues. V lost 0 bases to trimming and J lost 1 base, with 6 bases between them. CDR3 loop: CASSQDTRNTEAFF. The CDR3 DNA is TGTGCCAGCAGCCAAGACACTCGGAACACTGAAGCTTTCTTT.

The V call is TRBV9, the J call TRBJ2-2; unclear D gene. The V end was cut by 0 bases, the J end by 3 bases, with 6 bases between. The CDR3 length is 14 residues. The germline V gene encodes CDR1 SGDLS and CDR2 YYNGEE. The DNA of the CDR3 is TGTGCCAGCAGCGTAGTGAGAGACACCGGGGAGCTGTTTTTT. Its protein is CASSVVRDTGELFF. Looking up the rest from reference TRBV9 and TRBJ2-2 gives the full variable domain: DSGVTQTPKHLITATGQRVTLRCSPRSGDLSVYWYQQSLDQGLQFLIQYYNGEERAKGNILERFSAQQFPDLHSELNLSSLELGDSALYFCASSVVRDTGELFFGEGSRLTVL.

This clonotype has more than one count but fewer than ten. V gene TRBV7-2 combines with J gene TRBJ1-2, with 7 bases fitting TRBD1. Per the germline V gene, CDR1 is SGHTA and CDR2 is FQGNSA. The trim removed 5 bases at V and 4 bases at J, leaving 4 bases unmatched. CDR3 size: 13 residues. This chain's CDR3 is CASSPRGAYGYTF. DNA of the CDR3: TGTGCCAGCAGCCCCAGGGGGGCCTATGGCTACACCTTC.

Only a few counts were recorded for this clonotype. This chain's CDR3 is CASRDSLFTDTQYF. In DNA, the CDR3 is TGTGCCAGCAGGGACAGCCTATTCACAGATACGCAGTATTTT. The chain recombines TRBV7-9 with TRBJ2-3; tentative D call: TRBD1 (6 bases). Trimming removed 6 bases at V and 2 bases at J, with 12 bases between. CDR3 size: 14 residues. Germline CDR1 SEHNR, CDR2 FQNEAQ (reference sequence).

In its sample, this clonotype was seen a few times. The rearrangement uses TRBV6-2 or TRBV6-3 and TRBJ1-4, with D perhaps matching TRBD1 (6 bases). The ends were cut back, 6 bases at V and 7 bases at J, with 21 bases in the middle. There are 16 residues in the CDR3. CDR1 is MNHEY, CDR2 SVGEGT, per germline. The chain's CDR3 is CASRSHQGISVEKLFF. CDR3 sequence (DNA): TGTGCCAGCAGATCACATCAGGGGATTTCGGTTGAAAAACTGTTTTTT.

The J gene is TRBJ2-3, the V gene TRBV19, with D possibly being TRBD1 (6 bases). V was clipped by 5 bases and J by 5 bases, with 11 bases between them. CDR1 is LNHDA, CDR2 SQIVND, per germline (reference sequence). The length of the CDR3 is 13 residues. CDR3 residues: CASSYRVGDTQYF. The CDR3 bases are TGTGCCAGTAGTTACAGGGTCGGAGATACGCAGTATTTT. Combining the CDR3 with reference TRBV19 and TRBJ2-3 gives the whole variable domain DGGITQSPKYLFRKEGQNVTLSCEQNLNHDAMYWYRQDPGQGLRLIYYSQIVNDFQKGDIAEGYSVSREKKESFPLTVTSAQKNPTAFYLCASSYRVGDTQYFGPGTRLTVL.

This clonotype has only a few counts. This chain joins TRBV25-1 and TRBJ1-6; D remains unclear. This CDR3 comprises 14 residues. Trimming cost V 2 bases and J 5 bases, with 7 bases left between them. Germline V gives CDR1 MGHDK, CDR2 SYGVNS. For the CDR3, the DNA is TGTGCCAGCAGTGAAGAGAAGGATAATTCACCCCTCCACTTT. Translated, it gives CASSEEKDNSPLHF.

A few counts support this clonotype. V and J are TRBV7-2 and TRBJ2-7; 9 bases line up with TRBD1. The CDR3 totals 15 residues. The germline V gene has CDR1 SGHTA and CDR2 FQGNSA. J was trimmed by 3 bases and V by 5 bases; bases with no gene match: 8. CDR3 DNA: TGTGCCAGCAGCCCGGGGGACAGGGAATTCTACGAGCAGTACTTC. Its protein product is CASSPGDREFYEQYF.

Only a few counts were recorded for this clonotype. The V call is TRBV20-1, the J call TRBJ2-5; D is uncertain. Trimming cost V 5 bases and J 2 bases, with 15 bases left between them. Germline CDR1 and CDR2: DFQATT and SNEGSKA (reference sequence). The CDR3 contains 14 residues. CDR3 loop: CSAEGPNVQETQYF. As DNA, the CDR3 is TGCAGTGCTGAAGGCCCAAATGTTCAAGAGACCCAGTACTTC.

This chain joins TRBV5-4 and TRBJ1-2; no clear D. This CDR3 comprises 16 residues. In germline, CDR1 is SGHNT, CDR2 YYREEE (reference sequence). The V end lost 5 bases, the J end lost 1 base, and 18 bases lay between the germline ends. The CDR3 protein is CASSNPDLEGNYGYTF. The CDR3 DNA sequence: TGTGCCAGCAGTAACCCCGACTTAGAGGGTAACTATGGCTACACCTTC. Supplemented by reference TRBV5-4 and TRBJ1-2, the full variable domain reads ETGVTQSPTHLIKTRGQQVTLRCSSQSGHNTVSWYQQALGQGPQFIFQYYREEENGRGNFPPRFSGLQFPNYSSELNVNALELDDSALYLCASSNPDLEGNYGYTFGSGTRLTVV.

The chain carries TRBV11-3 and TRBJ1-1, with D unresolved. Germline V gene lookup returns CDR1 SGHNT and CDR2 YENEEA. CDR3 length: 13 residues. Trimming left V 1 base short and J 4 bases short, with 7 bases between. The CDR3 region has the DNA TGTGCCAGCAGCTTAGGACAATCCACTGAAGCTTTCTTT. Protein product: CASSLGQSTEAFF.

The table lists this clonotype with a few counts. The genes are TRBV6-5 and TRBJ1-4; D is uncertain. V was pared by 2 bases and J by 8 bases, with 3 bases between. Per germline, CDR1 MNHEY and CDR2 SVGAGI. This CDR3 has 11 amino acids. CDR3 sequence: CASSYREKLFF. The CDR3 DNA reads TGTGCCAGCAGTTACCGCGAAAAACTGTTTTTT.

This rearrangement joins TRBV28 to TRBJ2-6; D not certain. The CDR3 contains 15 residues. Per the germline V gene, CDR1 is MDHEN and CDR2 is SYDVKM. With 3 bases removed from V and 1 base from J, the gap between germline ends came to 7 bases. CDR3 bases: TGTGCCAGCAGTTTTGGGTCGTCTGGGGCCAACGTCCTGACTTTC. Its translation is CASSFGSSGANVLTF.